This T cell receptor beta chain was obtained from a study of a mutant IDH1 vaccine in newly diagnosed glioma. As for the study in general: Treated patients showed a male proportion of roughly 62%, a female proportion of roughly 40%, and a mean age of about 41 years.

To note about this clone: As yet, its antigen is unknown.

Repertoires were generated with immunoSEQ multiplex PCR, while TCRdb's copy carries only in-frame clones and drops some. The sample holds about 27,000 clones, about 76% seen once. Stated time point: week 35, safety follow-up. Vaccination used 300 ug of mutant IDH1 20-mer peptide per dose, with topical imiquimod. From germline, CDR1 is LNHNV and CDR2 YYDKDF (reference sequence). Unmatched junction bases numbered 7, after V lost 0 bases and J lost 8 bases. The CDR3 sequence is 16 residues long. The input for sequencing was PBMCs, taken from a glioma patient whose treatment included an IDH1 peptide vaccine. The chain links TRBV15 to TRBJ2-1, with 10 nucleotides matching TRBD2. The sequence was obtained from a man over 45 with glioma. The CDR3 loop reads CATSRDRTSGNDEQFF. CDR3 nucleotides: TGTGCCACCAGCAGAGATCGAACTAGCGGGAACGATGAGCAGTTCTTC.